The source of this T cell receptor beta chain is a study of T cell repertoires in cytomegalovirus infection. TCRdb processed the reads anew with MiXCR; each CDR3 protein has one entry. The repertoire has fewer than 550,000 distinct CDR3 sequences, around a quarter of them found once; the top ten carry around 13%. Notes on this clonotype: The antigen remains undetermined.

Study conclusions and caveats: CMV-specific HLA-C-restricted TCR beta clonotypes dominated the ex vivo response.

The V end lost 3 bases, the J end lost 4 bases, and 18 bases lay between the germline ends. The V gene's germline CDR1 is DFQATT and CDR2 SNEGSKA (reference sequence). The CDR3 sequence is 15 residues long. The origin of this receptor is a human donor in good health (CMV status not recorded). Some clones in this sample may be carry-over from other donors' samples. Sequencing used PBMCs. This sequence joins TRBV20-1 and TRBJ1-1, with TRBD1 as a possible D gene (5 bases). The CDR3 is CSASALHRFATEAFF. In DNA form, the CDR3 reads TGCAGTGCTAGCGCCCTCCACAGGTTCGCCACTGAAGCTTTCTTT.